The 7 T cell receptor beta chains in this list originate from one sample, sequenced in a study of T cells after yellow fever vaccination. TCRdb used MiXCR to reprocess the 5' RACE reads, holding one entry per CDR3 protein. The profile shows 510,000 or so distinct CDR3 sequences, about 19% of them singletons. The specimen comprised PBMCs, sampled 15 days after the yellow fever booster vaccination. All receptors come from a man aged 30 to 45 who received the YFV17D yellow fever vaccine.

The V gene is TRBV11-1, the J gene TRBJ1-1; D gene uncertain. The length of the CDR3 is 17 residues. Germline CDR1 SGHAT, CDR2 FQDESV (reference sequence). V was pared by 2 bases and J by 1 base, with 17 bases between. The DNA for the CDR3 is TGTGCCAGCAGCTTATCGTGGCGGCGCGGGGAGAACACTGAAGCTTTCTTT. Protein sequence: CASSLSWRRGENTEAFF.

This chain connects TRBV5-5 to TRBJ2-2, with 8 nucleotides matching TRBD1. This CDR3 region has 17 residues. Germline CDR1 reads SGHKS; CDR2 reads YYEKEE (reference sequence). With V trimmed by 5 bases and J by 3 bases, 12 bases remained unmatched. The CDR3 bases are TGTGCCAGCAGAAGACAGGGGCGACCGTCTCACACCGGGGAGCTGTTTTTT. The encoded protein is CASRRQGRPSHTGELFF. Full variable domain (remainder filled in from reference TRBV5-5 and TRBJ2-2): DAGVTQSPTHLIKTRGQQVTLRCSPISGHKSVSWYQQVLGQGPQFIFQYYEKEERGRGNFPDRFSARQFPNYSSELNVNALLLGDSALYLCASRRQGRPSHTGELFFGEGSRLTVL.

Details on this clonotype: Mismatch with germline at one junction end may stem from a read error. This chain connects TRBV9 to TRBJ2-7; TRBD2 matches at 8 bases. The germline gives CDR1 SGDLS, CDR2 YYNGEE. The CDR3 length is 15 residues. The chain's CDR3 is CASSVGGGTSFEQYF. The CDR3 coding sequence is TGTGCCAGCAGCGTAGGCGGGGGGACTTCCTTCGAGCAGTACTTC.

V is TRBV15 and J is TRBJ2-3; a possible D gene is TRBD2 (6 bases). Germline CDR1 and CDR2: LNHNV and YYDKDF (reference sequence). The CDR3 totals 12 residues. Trimming cost V 8 bases and J 5 bases, with 11 bases left between them. The CDR3 loop is CATSEGRDTQYF. DNA for the CDR3: TGTGCCACCTCGGAGGGCCGAGATACGCAGTATTTT.

The sample holds a few counts of this clonotype. The chain couples TRBV29-1 to TRBJ2-5; D is undetermined. Germline loops: CDR1 SQVTM, CDR2 ANQGSEA. This CDR3 is 12 amino acids long. Trimming cost V 3 bases and J 3 bases, with 8 bases left between them. This CDR3 is CSVDAGEETQYF. The CDR3 DNA reads as TGCAGCGTTGATGCTGGGGAAGAGACCCAGTACTTC.

The chain links TRBV5-1 to TRBJ2-7, with TRBD1 matching 7 bases. Germline CDR1 and CDR2: SGHRS and YFSETQ. V dropped 6 bases and J dropped 5; count of bases not matched to a gene: 14. CDR3 size: 15 residues. CDR3 nucleotides: TGCGCCAGCACCCTGCGGCGACAGGGAGAGGACGAGCAGTACTTC. It specifies CASTLRRQGEDEQYF. The full variable domain, its missing parts supplied by reference TRBV5-1 and TRBJ2-7, is KAGVTQTPRYLIKTRGQQVTLSCSPISGHRSVSWYQQTPGQGLQFLFEYFSETQRNKGNFPGRFSGRQFSNSRSEMNVSTLELGDSALYLCASTLRRQGEDEQYFGPGTRLTVT.

There are a few counts of this clonotype. V usage is TRBV7-2 and J usage is TRBJ2-5; weak D call: TRBD2 (6 bases). The CDR3 extends over 15 amino acids. Germline CDR1 SGHTA, CDR2 FQGNSA. With 0 bases removed from V and 3 bases from J, the gap between germline ends came to 11 bases. CDR3 bases: TGTGCCAGCAGCTTAGCCACGGGACTGGAAGAGACCCAGTACTTC. Encoded protein: CASSLATGLEETQYF.